This T cell receptor beta chain originates from a study of a mutant IDH1 vaccine in newly diagnosed glioma. Details on this clone: Its cognate antigen is unknown.

Clones were sequenced by immunoSEQ multiplex PCR, and TCRdb holds only the in-frame ones, with some missing. Among around 57,000 clones listed, approximately 90% were seen once. Indicated time point: week 11, during vaccination. The vaccine gave 300 ug of a 20-mer mutant IDH1 peptide subcutaneously per dose. There are 15 residues in the CDR3. Germline assignment: CDR1 MNHNS and CDR2 SASEGT. Trimming stripped 9 bases from V and 0 bases from J, with 15 bases between. This chain joins TRBV6-1 and TRBJ1-5, with D hard to call. The input for sequencing was PBMCs, taken from a glioma patient whose treatment included an IDH1 peptide vaccine. The origin of this receptor is a middle-aged man with glioma. The CDR3 sequence: CASGPAYYSNQPQHF. CDR3 nucleotide sequence: TGTGCCAGTGGGCCCGCGTATTATAGCAATCAGCCCCAGCATTTT.